These T cell receptor beta chains were read from a single sample in a study of T cell changes during pregnancy in multiple sclerosis. Sequenced by immunoSEQ multiplex PCR; TCRdb stores in-frame clones only, minus some. The table has over 70,000 clones, roughly 92% seen once. The sample in question was peripheral blood, obtained in the first trimester of pregnancy. These receptors originate from a female donor in good health, enrolled as a control in a pregnancy study. The CDR3 runs from the conserved cysteine through the conserved F or W. A D gene is named only where the DNA matches it firmly. Clone size is shown for a subset of rows, as once, few, many or a class of expanded clone.

V gene,CDR3 length,D gene,J gene,clone size,CDR3 protein,CDR3 DNA
TRBV7-9,16,TRBD2,TRBJ2-7,.,CASSSPSGREDYEQYF,TGTGCCAGCAGCTCCCCCTCAGGGCGGGAGGACTACGAGCAGTACTTC
TRBV6-5,13,.,TRBJ2-2,many,CASSYLNTGELFF,TGTGCCAGCAGTTACCTAAACACCGGGGAGCTGTTTTTT
TRBV5-1,14,.,TRBJ2-7,.,CASSLGTAHYEQYF,TGCGCCAGCAGCTTGGGGACAGCACACTACGAGCAGTACTTC
TRBV27,14,.,TRBJ2-3,.,CASSLQGSADTQYF,TGTGCCAGCAGTTTACAGGGAAGTGCGGATACGCAGTATTTT
TRBV7-6,14,TRBD1,TRBJ1-4,.,CASSPGGANEKLFF,TGTGCCAGCAGCCCAGGGGGAGCTAATGAAAAACTGTTTTTT
TRBV19,14,TRBD2,TRBJ2-1,.,CASRREGLYNEQFF,TGTGCCAGTAGGCGGGAGGGCCTGTACAATGAGCAGTTCTTC
TRBV28,15,.,TRBJ2-3,.,CASSLGGTHTDTQYF,TGTGCCAGCAGTTTAGGCGGCACCCACACAGATACGCAGTATTTT
TRBV6-1,16,.,TRBJ2-6,.,CASSESTGTGANVLTF,TGTGCCAGCAGTGAATCGACGGGGACTGGGGCCAACGTCCTGACTTTC
TRBV5-5,14,TRBD2,TRBJ2-3,.,CASSSGLATDTQYF,TGTGCCAGCAGCTCGGGACTAGCAACAGATACGCAGTATTTT
TRBV7-2,14,TRBD2,TRBJ2-7,.,CASSPWREGYEQYF,TGTGCCAGCAGCCCCTGGCGGGAGGGTTACGAGCAGTACTTC
TRBV5-1,15,.,TRBJ2-3,.,CASSLVRAGADTQYF,TGCGCCAGCAGCTTGGTGAGGGCCGGCGCAGATACGCAGTATTTT
TRBV19,17,TRBD1,TRBJ1-4,.,CASSRTGAAKEGEKLFF,TGTGCCAGTAGTCGGACAGGGGCCGCCAAAGAAGGTGAAAAACTGTTTTTT
TRBV7-9,15,.,TRBJ1-3,.,CASSPSWGDGYTIYF,TGTGCCAGCAGCCCCTCGTGGGGGGATGGGTACACCATATATTTT
TRBV7-9,14,.,TRBJ2-1,.,CASSLRSSYNEQFF,TGTGCCAGCAGCTTACGCAGTTCCTACAATGAGCAGTTCTTC
TRBV5-1,15,TRBD2,TRBJ2-7,.,CASSPGAGGPHEQYF,TGCGCCAGCAGCCCCGGAGCGGGAGGGCCTCACGAGCAGTACTTC
TRBV27,14,.,TRBJ1-2,.,CASSYSAGGYGYTF,TGTGCCAGCAGTTACTCCGCGGGGGGGTATGGCTACACCTTC
TRBV9,13,.,TRBJ2-5,once,CASSLQGAETQYF,TGTGCCAGCAGCCTACAGGGAGCGGAGACCCAGTACTTC